The 2 T cell receptor beta chains listed next were all sequenced from one sample in a study of EBV T-cell therapy then PD-1 blockade in nasopharyngeal carcinoma. Sample treatment: AdE1-LMPpoly-expanded autologous EBV-specific T-cell therapy followed by anti-PD-1 nivolumab. These receptors have no known antigen. Sequencing was performed with immunoSEQ multiplex PCR; in TCRdb, only in-frame clones are kept and a portion is missing. The sample holds approximately 21,000 clones, roughly 84% seen once. This material consisted of CD8+ T cells from blood, taken at day 61 from a patient whose treatment included autologous EBV-specific T cells and nivolumab. Receptor source: a man aged 40-55 years with nasopharyngeal carcinoma.

This rearrangement joins TRBV7-9 to TRBJ2-7, with TRBD2 identical over 7 bases. CDR1 and CDR2 from the germline V gene are SEHNR and FQNEAQ (reference sequence). This CDR3 spans 15 amino acids. The V segment lost 5 bases and the J segment 5 bases; nucleotides outside the gene matches: 12. In nucleotides, the CDR3 is TGTGCCAGCAGCCCCAGACCGGGAGGAGGAGACGAGCAGTACTTC. This encodes CASSPRPGGGDEQYF.

The genes are TRBV6-6 and TRBJ2-7; tentative D call: TRBD2 (6 bases). This CDR3 has 15 residues. Trimming removed 1 base from V and 1 base from J, with 11 bases in between. Per the germline V gene, CDR1 is MNHNY and CDR2 is SVGAGI (reference sequence). CDR3 DNA sequence: TGTGCCAGCAGTTACTGGGCGGGGCGTTCCTACGAGCAGTACTTC. As protein: CASSYWAGRSYEQYF.